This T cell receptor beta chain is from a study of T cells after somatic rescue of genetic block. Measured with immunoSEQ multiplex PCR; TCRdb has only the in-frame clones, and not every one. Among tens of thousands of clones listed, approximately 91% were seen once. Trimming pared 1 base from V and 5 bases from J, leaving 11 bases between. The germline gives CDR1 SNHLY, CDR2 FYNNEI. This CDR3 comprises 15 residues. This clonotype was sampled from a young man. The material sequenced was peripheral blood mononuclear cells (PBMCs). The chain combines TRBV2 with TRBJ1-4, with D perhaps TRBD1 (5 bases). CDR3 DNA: TGTGCCAGCAGTGAAGAGCAGGGTCGAAATGAAAAACTGTTTTTT. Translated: CASSEEQGRNEKLFF.